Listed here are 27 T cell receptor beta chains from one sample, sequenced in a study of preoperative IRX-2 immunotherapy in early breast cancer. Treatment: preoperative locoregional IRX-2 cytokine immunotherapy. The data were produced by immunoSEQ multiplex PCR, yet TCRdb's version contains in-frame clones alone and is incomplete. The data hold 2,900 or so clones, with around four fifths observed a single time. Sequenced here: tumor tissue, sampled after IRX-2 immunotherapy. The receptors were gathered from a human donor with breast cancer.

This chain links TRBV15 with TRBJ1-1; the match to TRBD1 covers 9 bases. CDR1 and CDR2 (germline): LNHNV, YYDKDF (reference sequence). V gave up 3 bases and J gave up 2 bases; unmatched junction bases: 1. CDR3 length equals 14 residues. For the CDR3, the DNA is TGTGCCACCAGCAGGGACAGGGGAAACACTGAAGCTTTCTTT. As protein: CATSRDRGNTEAFF.

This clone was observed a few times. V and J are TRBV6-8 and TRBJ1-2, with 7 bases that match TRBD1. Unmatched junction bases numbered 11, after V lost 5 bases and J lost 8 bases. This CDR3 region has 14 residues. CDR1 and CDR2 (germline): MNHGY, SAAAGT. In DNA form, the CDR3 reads TGTGCCAGCAGTGCCCAGGGGGGCAATGGGGGCTACACCTTC. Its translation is CASSAQGGNGGYTF.

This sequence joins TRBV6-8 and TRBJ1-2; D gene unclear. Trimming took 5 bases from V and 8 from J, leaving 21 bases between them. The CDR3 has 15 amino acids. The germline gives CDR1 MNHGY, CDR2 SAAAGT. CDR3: CASSTAGPAAGGYTF. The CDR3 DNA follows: TGTGCCAGCAGTACAGCCGGGCCAGCGGCGGGAGGCTACACCTTC.

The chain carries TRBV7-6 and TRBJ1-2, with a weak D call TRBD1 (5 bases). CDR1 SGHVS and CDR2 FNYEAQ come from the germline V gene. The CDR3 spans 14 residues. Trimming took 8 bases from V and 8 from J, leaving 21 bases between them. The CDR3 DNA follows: TGTGCCAGCTCTTTGGGGGGGTGGCGGAGCGGCTACACCTTC. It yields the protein CASSLGGWRSGYTF.

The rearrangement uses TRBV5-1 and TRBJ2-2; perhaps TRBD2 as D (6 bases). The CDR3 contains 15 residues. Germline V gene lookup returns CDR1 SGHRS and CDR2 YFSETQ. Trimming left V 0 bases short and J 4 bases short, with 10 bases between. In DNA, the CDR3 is TGCGCCAGCAGCTTGGTAGTAGCGGCCACCGGGGAGCTGTTTTTT. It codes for CASSLVVAATGELFF.

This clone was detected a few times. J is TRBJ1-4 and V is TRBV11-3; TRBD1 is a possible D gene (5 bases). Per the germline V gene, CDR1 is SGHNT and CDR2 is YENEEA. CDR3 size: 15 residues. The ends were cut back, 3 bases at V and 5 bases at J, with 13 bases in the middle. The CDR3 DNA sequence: TGTGCCAGCAGCTTGGCCGGGGCAGGGAATGAAAAACTGTTTTTT. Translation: CASSLAGAGNEKLFF.

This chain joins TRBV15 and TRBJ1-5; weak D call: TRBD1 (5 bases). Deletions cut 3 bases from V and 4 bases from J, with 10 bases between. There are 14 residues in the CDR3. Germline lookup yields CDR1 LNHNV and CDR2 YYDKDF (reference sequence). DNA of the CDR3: TGTGCCACCAGCAGTTATCAGGGAAATCAGCCCCAGCATTTT. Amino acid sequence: CATSSYQGNQPQHF.

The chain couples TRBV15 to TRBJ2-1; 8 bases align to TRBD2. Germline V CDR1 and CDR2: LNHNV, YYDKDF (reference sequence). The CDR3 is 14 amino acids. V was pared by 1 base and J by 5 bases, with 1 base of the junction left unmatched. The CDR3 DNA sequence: TGTGCCACCAGCAGAGCACTAGCGGACAATGAGCAGTTCTTC. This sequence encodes CATSRALADNEQFF.

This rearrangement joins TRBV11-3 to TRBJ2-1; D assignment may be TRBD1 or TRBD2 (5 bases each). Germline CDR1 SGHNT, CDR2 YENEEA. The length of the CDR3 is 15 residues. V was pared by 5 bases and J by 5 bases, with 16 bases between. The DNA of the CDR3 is TGTGCCAGCAGCCCACGGGGCAGTACAAACAATGAGCAGTTCTTC. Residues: CASSPRGSTNNEQFF.

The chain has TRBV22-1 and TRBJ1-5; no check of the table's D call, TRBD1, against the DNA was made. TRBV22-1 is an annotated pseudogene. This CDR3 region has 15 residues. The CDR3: CASSVQGLQNQPQHF. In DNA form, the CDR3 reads TGTGCCAGCAGCGTACAGGGGTTACAAAATCAGCCCCAGCATTTT.

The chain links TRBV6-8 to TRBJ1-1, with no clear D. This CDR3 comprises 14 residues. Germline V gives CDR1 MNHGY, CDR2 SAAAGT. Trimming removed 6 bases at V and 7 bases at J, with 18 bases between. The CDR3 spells CASRTAGRANEAFF. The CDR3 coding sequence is TGTGCCAGCAGAACGGCCGGTAGGGCGAATGAAGCTTTCTTT.

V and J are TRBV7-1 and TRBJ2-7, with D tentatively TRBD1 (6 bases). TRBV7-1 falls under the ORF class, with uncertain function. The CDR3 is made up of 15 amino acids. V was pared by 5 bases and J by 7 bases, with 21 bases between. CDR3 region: CASSASGAPLGEQYF. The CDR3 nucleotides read TGTGCCAGCAGCGCTTCAGGGGCCCCTCTAGGGGAGCAGTACTTC.

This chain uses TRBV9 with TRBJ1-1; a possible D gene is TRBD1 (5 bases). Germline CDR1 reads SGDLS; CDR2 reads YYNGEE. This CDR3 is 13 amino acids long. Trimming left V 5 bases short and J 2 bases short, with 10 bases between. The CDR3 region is CASSFGTNTEAFF. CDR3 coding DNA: TGTGCCAGCAGTTTTGGGACTAACACTGAAGCTTTCTTT.

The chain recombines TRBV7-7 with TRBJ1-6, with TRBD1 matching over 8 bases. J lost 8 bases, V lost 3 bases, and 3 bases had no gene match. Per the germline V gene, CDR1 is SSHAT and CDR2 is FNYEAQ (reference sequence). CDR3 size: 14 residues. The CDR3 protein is CASSFETGDSPLHF. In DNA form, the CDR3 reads TGTGCCAGCAGCTTCGAGACAGGGGATTCACCCCTCCACTTT.

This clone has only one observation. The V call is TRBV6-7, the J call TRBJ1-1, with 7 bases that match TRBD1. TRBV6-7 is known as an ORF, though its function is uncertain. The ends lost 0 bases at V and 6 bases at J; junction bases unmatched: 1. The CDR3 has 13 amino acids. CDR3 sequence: CASSYSTGAEAFF. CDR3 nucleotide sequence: TGTGCCAGCAGTTACTCCACAGGGGCTGAAGCTTTCTTT.

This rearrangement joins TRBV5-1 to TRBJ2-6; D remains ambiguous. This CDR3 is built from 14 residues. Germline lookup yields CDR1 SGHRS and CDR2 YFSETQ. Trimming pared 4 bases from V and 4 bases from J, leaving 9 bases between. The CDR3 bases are TGCGCCAGCAGCCTGGCCCCCGGGGCCAACGTCCTGACTTTC. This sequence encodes CASSLAPGANVLTF.

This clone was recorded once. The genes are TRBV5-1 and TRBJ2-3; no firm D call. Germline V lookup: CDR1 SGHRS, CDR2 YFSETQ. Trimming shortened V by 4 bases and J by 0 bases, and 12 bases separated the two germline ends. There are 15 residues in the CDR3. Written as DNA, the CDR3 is TGCGCCAGCAGCATTTCTAGGCCTAGCACAGATACGCAGTATTTT. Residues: CASSISRPSTDTQYF.

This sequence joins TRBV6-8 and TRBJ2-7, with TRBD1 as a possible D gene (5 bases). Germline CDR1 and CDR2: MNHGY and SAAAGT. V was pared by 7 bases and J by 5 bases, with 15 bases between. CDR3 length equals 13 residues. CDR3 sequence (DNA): TGTGCCAGCACCATCCTAGGGGCAAACGAGCAGTACTTC. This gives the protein CASTILGANEQYF.

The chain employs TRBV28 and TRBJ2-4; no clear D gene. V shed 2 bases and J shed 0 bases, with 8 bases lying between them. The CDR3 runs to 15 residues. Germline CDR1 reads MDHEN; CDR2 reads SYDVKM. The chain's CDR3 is CASSLGTVAKNIQYF. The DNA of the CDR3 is TGTGCCAGCAGTTTAGGCACCGTAGCCAAAAACATTCAGTACTTC.

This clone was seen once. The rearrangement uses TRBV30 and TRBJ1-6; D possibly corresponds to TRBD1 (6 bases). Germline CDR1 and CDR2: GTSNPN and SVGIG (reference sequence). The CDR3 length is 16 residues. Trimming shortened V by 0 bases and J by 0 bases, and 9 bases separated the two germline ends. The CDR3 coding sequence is TGTGCCTGGAGTGTAGGGGGGAGCTCCTATAATTCACCCCTCCACTTT. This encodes CAWSVGGSSYNSPLHF.

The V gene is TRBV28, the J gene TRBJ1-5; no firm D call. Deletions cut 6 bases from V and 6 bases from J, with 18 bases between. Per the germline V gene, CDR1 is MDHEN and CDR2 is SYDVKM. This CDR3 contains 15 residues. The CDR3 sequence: CASSPGLSSAQPQHF. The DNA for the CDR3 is TGTGCCAGCAGCCCTGGACTGAGTTCGGCTCAGCCCCAGCATTTT.

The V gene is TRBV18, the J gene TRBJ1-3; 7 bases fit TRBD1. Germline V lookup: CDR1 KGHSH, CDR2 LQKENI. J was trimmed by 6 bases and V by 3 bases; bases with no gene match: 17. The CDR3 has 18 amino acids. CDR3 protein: CASSPSAGTALGVNTIYF. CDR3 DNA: TGTGCCAGCTCACCGAGCGCCGGGACAGCTTTGGGAGTAAACACCATATATTTT. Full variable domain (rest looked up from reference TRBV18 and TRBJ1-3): NAGVMQNPRHLVRRRGQEARLRCSPMKGHSHVYWYRQLPEEGLKFMVYLQKENIIDESGMPKERFSAEFPKEGPSILRIQQVVRGDSAAYFCASSPSAGTALGVNTIYFGEGSWLTVV.

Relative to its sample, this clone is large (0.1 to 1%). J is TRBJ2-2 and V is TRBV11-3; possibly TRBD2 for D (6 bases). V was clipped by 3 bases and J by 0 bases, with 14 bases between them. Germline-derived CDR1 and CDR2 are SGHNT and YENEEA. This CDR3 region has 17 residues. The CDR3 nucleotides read TGTGCCAGCAGCTTCGCTGGAGGGGCAACGAACACCGGGGAGCTGTTTTTT. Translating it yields CASSFAGGATNTGELFF. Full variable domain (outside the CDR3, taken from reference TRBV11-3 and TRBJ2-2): EAGVVQSPRYKIIEKKQPVAFWCNPISGHNTLYWYLQNLGQGPELLIRYENEEAVDDSQLPKDRFSAERLKGVDSTLKIQPAELGDSAVYLCASSFAGGATNTGELFFGEGSRLTVL.

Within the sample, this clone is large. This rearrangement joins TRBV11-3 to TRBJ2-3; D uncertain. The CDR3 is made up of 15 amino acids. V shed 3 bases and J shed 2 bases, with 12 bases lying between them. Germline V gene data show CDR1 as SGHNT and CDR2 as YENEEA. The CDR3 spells CASSLNRLFTDTQYF. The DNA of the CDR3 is TGTGCCAGCAGCTTGAACCGTTTATTCACAGATACGCAGTATTTT.

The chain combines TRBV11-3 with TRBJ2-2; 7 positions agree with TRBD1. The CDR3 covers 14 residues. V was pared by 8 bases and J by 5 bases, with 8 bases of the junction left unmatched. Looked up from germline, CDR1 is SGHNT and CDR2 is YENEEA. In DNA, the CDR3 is TGTGCCAGCTACGACAGGGCATATACCGGGGAGCTGTTTTTT. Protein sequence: CASYDRAYTGELFF.

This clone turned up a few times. DNA of the CDR3: TGTGCCAGCAGGCCCAAAGCGGGGCCCCCCACAGATACGCAGTATTTT. This translates into CASRPKAGPPTDTQYF. This chain uses TRBV11-3 with TRBJ2-3; TRBD2 matches at 7 bases. J lost 2 bases, V lost 6 bases, and 11 bases had no gene match. The germline V gene encodes CDR1 SGHNT and CDR2 YENEEA. The CDR3 runs 16 residues.

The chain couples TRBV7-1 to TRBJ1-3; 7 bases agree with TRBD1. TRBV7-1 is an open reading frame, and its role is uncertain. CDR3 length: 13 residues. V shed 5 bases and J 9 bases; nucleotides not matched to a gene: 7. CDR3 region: CASSHGQVGTIYF. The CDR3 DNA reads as TGTGCCAGCAGCCACGGACAGGTCGGCACCATATATTTT.